This T cell receptor beta chain was found in a study of T cells expressing NK-cell markers. With the 5' RACE reads reprocessed, TCRdb shows one record per CDR3 protein and no DNA. This sample's clone table lists roughly 430,000 distinct CDR3 sequences. The study, taken as a whole, reports: These clonotypes, the leaders elsewhere, also led the CD3+CD56-NKG2C+ fraction in a handful of donors.

The CDR3 extends over 17 amino acids. As concerns this clonotype: Antigen unknown.

Input material: blood T cells: a sorted CD56 or NKG2C T cell subset, CD4+ or CD8+ T cells, or bulk PBMC T cells (not recorded which). The clonotype comes from a woman aged 18-69 years in good health. The gene calls are TRBV12-3 or TRBV12-4 and TRBJ1-3; TCRdb indicates TRBD1, and absent DNA this call remains unverified. CDR3 in amino acids: CASSFQPGFRSGNTIYF.